Presented here are 16 T cell receptor beta chains from one specimen sequenced in a study of PD-1 blockade in classical Hodgkin lymphoma. The time point here: cycle 4 day 1 (C4D1), after five to seven weeks of nivolumab. Every patient was affected by relapse after autologous stem cell transplantation, while exposure to brentuximab vedotin was not uniform. TCRdb's table, derived via immunoSEQ multiplex PCR, lists solely in-frame clones and lacks some. The sample shows approximately 52,000 clones, roughly 86% of them seen only once. Sequences were derived from peripheral blood mononuclear cells (PBMCs), sampled before the fourth cycle of nivolumab. These receptors all come from a human donor with classical Hodgkin lymphoma.

This clone was counted only a few times. This chain links TRBV9 with TRBJ1-1; D call uncertain. With 3 bases removed from V and 1 base from J, the gap between germline ends came to 19 bases. Germline V gene sequence: CDR1 SGDLS, CDR2 YYNGEE. The CDR3 length is 17 residues. The CDR3 DNA is TGTGCCAGCAGCGCTGGTAGGGCAGAGAGTCCGAACACTGAAGCTTTCTTT. Its protein product is CASSAGRAESPNTEAFF. Full variable domain (outside the CDR3, taken from reference TRBV9 and TRBJ1-1): DSGVTQTPKHLITATGQRVTLRCSPRSGDLSVYWYQQSLDQGLQFLIQYYNGEERAKGNILERFSAQQFPDLHSELNLSSLELGDSALYFCASSAGRAESPNTEAFFGQGTRLTVV.

With respect to this clone: This CDR3 is also generated by other DNA sequences in the sample. The V call is TRBV18, the J call TRBJ2-5; D gene uncertain. Germline V gene sequence: CDR1 KGHSH, CDR2 LQKENI. CDR3 length equals 11 residues. Trimming shortened V by 3 bases and J by 5 bases, and 4 bases separated the two germline ends. CDR3 in amino acids: CASSPKETQYF. The CDR3 DNA sequence: TGTGCCAGCTCACCGAAGGAGACCCAGTACTTC.

V gene TRBV6-1 combines with J gene TRBJ1-4, with a possible D match to TRBD1 (5 bases). The V gene lost 5 bases and the J gene lost 5 bases, with 12 bases spanning the gap. This CDR3 region has 14 residues. Germline CDR1 and CDR2: MNHNS and SASEGT. The CDR3 is CASSPGTLNEKLFF. The DNA for the CDR3 is TGTGCCAGCAGTCCCGGGACGTTGAATGAAAAACTGTTTTTT.

The gene calls are TRBV28 and TRBJ1-6; D gene unclear. Germline V gives CDR1 MDHEN, CDR2 SYDVKM. The CDR3 has 12 residues. V gave up 3 bases and J gave up 13 bases, with 10 bases separating them. The CDR3 region has the DNA TGTGCCAGCAGTTTTGGTATGCAGCCCCTCCACTTT. It encodes CASSFGMQPLHF.

This clone was seen many times. V usage is TRBV6-5 and J usage is TRBJ1-5; D unresolved. The CDR3 loop spans 12 amino acids. The germline V gene has CDR1 MNHEY and CDR2 SVGAGI. V shed 10 bases and J shed 3 bases, with 10 bases lying between them. CDR3 sequence: CATTEFNQPQHF. As DNA, the CDR3 is TGTGCCACCACCGAGTTCAATCAGCCCCAGCATTTT.

This clone was detected only once. CDR3: CASSLEGTFDSSYNEQFF. The CDR3 coding sequence is TGCGCCAGCAGCTTGGAGGGGACCTTTGATAGCTCCTACAATGAGCAGTTCTTC. This rearrangement joins TRBV5-1 to TRBJ2-1; TRBD1 or TRBD2 may be the D gene (5 bases each). The CDR3 spans 18 residues. Germline-derived CDR1 and CDR2 are SGHRS and YFSETQ. The V end lost 0 bases, the J end lost 0 bases, and 16 bases lay between the germline ends. Based on the CDR3 plus reference TRBV5-1 and TRBJ2-1, the full variable domain is KAGVTQTPRYLIKTRGQQVTLSCSPISGHRSVSWYQQTPGQGLQFLFEYFSETQRNKGNFPGRFSGRQFSNSRSEMNVSTLELGDSALYLCASSLEGTFDSSYNEQFFGPGTRLTVL.

In its sample, this clone was seen once. This chain joins TRBV5-6 and TRBJ2-7, with TRBD1 matching over 7 bases. Germline V CDR1 and CDR2: SGHDT, YYEEEE. Trimming removed 7 bases from V and 2 bases from J; junction bases left unmatched: 12. The CDR3 has 15 amino acids. CDR3 nucleotides: TGTGCCAGCCCCCAAGGGACAGCGCCCGCCTACGAGCAGTACTTC. Translated: CASPQGTAPAYEQYF.

The rearrangement uses TRBV29-1 and TRBJ2-7; TRBD2 matches 9 bases. Germline trimming cut 2 bases from V and 2 bases from J; bases unmatched to any gene: 7. CDR3 length equals 15 residues. CDR1 and CDR2 from the germline V gene are SQVTM and ANQGSEA. This CDR3 is CSVEKHWTSAYEQYF. CDR3 DNA sequence: TGCAGCGTTGAAAAGCATTGGACTAGCGCCTACGAGCAGTACTTC.

The CDR3 region has the DNA TGTGCCAGCAGCGTAGGAGGGGGAGCGGGAGGCCTTTACAATGAGCAGTTCTTC. It translates to CASSVGGGAGGLYNEQFF. V usage is TRBV9 and J usage is TRBJ2-1; the match to TRBD2 covers 9 bases. Trimming at V came to 0 bases and at J to 4 bases, leaving 11 bases not matched to a gene. The V gene's germline CDR1 is SGDLS and CDR2 YYNGEE. CDR3 length: 18 residues.

This sequence joins TRBV7-3 and TRBJ2-5; 9 bases align to TRBD2. The trim removed 6 bases at V and 3 bases at J, leaving 5 bases unmatched. The CDR3 is 14 amino acids. Germline V gives CDR1 SGHTA, CDR2 FQGTGA. The CDR3 loop reads CASSLSGGKETQYF. CDR3 coding DNA: TGTGCCAGCAGTTTGAGCGGGGGGAAAGAGACCCAGTACTTC.

The chain combines TRBV28 with TRBJ2-7; D remains ambiguous. The CDR3 is 13 amino acids. V lost 2 bases and J 3 bases, leaving 8 bases between the germline ends. The germline CDR1 and CDR2 sequences are MDHEN and SYDVKM. The CDR3 protein is CASSLNAGYEQYF. The CDR3 region has the DNA TGTGCCAGCAGTTTAAACGCAGGCTACGAGCAGTACTTC.

The chain couples TRBV19 to TRBJ2-2, with TRBD2 identical over 14 bases. The CDR3 extends over 18 amino acids. Germline CDR1 LNHDA, CDR2 SQIVND (reference sequence). With V trimmed by 4 bases and J by 3 bases, 7 bases remained unmatched. The CDR3 coding sequence is TGTGCCAGTAGTACGCCGGGACTAGCGGGAGCCTACACCGGGGAGCTGTTTTTT. It translates to CASSTPGLAGAYTGELFF.

This clone appeared a few times. This chain links TRBV28 with TRBJ1-4, with TRBD1 matching over 8 bases. V shed 8 bases and J 5 bases; nucleotides not matched to a gene: 7. The CDR3 is 14 residues long. CDR1 MDHEN and CDR2 SYDVKM come from the germline V gene. CDR3: CASGGTGSNEKLFF. The DNA for the CDR3 is TGTGCCAGCGGCGGGACAGGTTCCAATGAAAAACTGTTTTTT.

The chain employs TRBV6-1 and TRBJ2-4, with TRBD2 matching over 8 bases. V was clipped by 2 bases and J by 0 bases; unmatched bases: 3. This CDR3 has 16 amino acids. CDR1 and CDR2 from the germline V gene are MNHNS and SASEGT. The CDR3 protein is CASSERGGLAKNIQYF. The DNA for the CDR3 is TGTGCCAGCAGTGAACGGGGGGGGCTAGCCAAAAACATTCAGTACTTC.

The gene calls are TRBV2 and TRBJ2-1; the D gene could be TRBD1 or TRBD2 (5 bases each). Trimming shortened V by 5 bases and J by 14 bases, and 22 bases separated the two germline ends. Germline CDR1 reads SNHLY; CDR2 reads FYNNEI. CDR3 length equals 14 residues. The CDR3 sequence is CASSPRGVGAEKFF. For the CDR3, the DNA is TGTGCCAGCAGTCCCAGAGGGGTCGGTGCAGAGAAGTTCTTC.

This chain's CDR3 is CASSRAGTGAHEQYF. CDR3 coding DNA: TGTGCCAGCAGCCGGGCCGGGACAGGGGCCCACGAGCAGTACTTC. The rearrangement joins TRBV5-4 to TRBJ2-7; 10 nucleotides agree with TRBD1. After removal of 4 bases from V and 5 bases from J, the junction contained 9 bases not matched to a gene. CDR3 length: 15 residues. In germline, CDR1 is SGHNT, CDR2 YYREEE (reference sequence).